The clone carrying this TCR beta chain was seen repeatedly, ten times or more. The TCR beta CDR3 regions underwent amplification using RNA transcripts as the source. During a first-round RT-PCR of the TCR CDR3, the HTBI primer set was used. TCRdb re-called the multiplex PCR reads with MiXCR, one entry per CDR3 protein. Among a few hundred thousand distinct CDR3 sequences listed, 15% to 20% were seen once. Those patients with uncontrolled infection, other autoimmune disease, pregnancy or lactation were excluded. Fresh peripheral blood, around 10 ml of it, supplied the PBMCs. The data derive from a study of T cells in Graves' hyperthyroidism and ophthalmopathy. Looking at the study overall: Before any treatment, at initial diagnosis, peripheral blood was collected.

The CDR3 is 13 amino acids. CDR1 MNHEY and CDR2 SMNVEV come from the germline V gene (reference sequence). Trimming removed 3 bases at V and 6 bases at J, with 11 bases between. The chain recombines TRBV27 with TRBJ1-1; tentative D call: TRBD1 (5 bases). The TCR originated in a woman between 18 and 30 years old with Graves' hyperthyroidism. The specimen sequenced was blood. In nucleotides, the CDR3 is TGTGCCAGCAGTTTTTCGGGGGACCCTGAAGCTTTCTTT. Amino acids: CASSFSGDPEAFF.